This T cell receptor (beta chain) was observed in a study of response to subunit inactivated influenza vaccine. TCRdb used MiXCR to reprocess the RT-PCR reads, holding one entry per CDR3 protein. The sample gives about 700,000 distinct CDR3 sequences, approximately 15% of which show up once; less than 8.5% is in the top ten. As to this clonotype: Its target is unknown.

Broader study findings: Few additional T cells are recruited per seasonal influenza vaccination, authors suggested.

Germline V CDR1 and CDR2: DFQATT, SNEGSKA (reference sequence). The CDR3 sequence is 17 residues long. V was clipped by 0 bases and J by 4 bases; unmatched bases: 6. The TCR comes from a man between 45 and 60 years old who received an inactivated influenza vaccine. This rearrangement joins TRBV20-1 to TRBJ2-1; 13 bases line up with TRBD2. Sequenced here: PBMCs from blood, sampled approximately 15 days before vaccination. The CDR3 loop reads CSARDGLAGAAYNEQFF. Written as DNA, the CDR3 is TGCAGTGCTAGAGATGGACTAGCGGGGGCCGCGTACAATGAGCAGTTCTTC.